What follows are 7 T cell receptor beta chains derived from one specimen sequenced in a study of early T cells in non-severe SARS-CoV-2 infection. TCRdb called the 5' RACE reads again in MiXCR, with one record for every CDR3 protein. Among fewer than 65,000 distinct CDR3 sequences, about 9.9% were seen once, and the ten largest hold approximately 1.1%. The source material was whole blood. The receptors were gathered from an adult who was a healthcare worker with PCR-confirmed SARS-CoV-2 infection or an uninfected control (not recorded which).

The DNA of the CDR3 is TGTGCCAGCATCCCTGTGGGTCTGCCCGGGAACACTGAAGCTTTCTTT. This codes for CASIPVGLPGNTEAFF. The chain employs TRBV7-2 and TRBJ1-1; no clear D gene. The germline V and J ends were trimmed by 7 bases and 1 base, with 19 bases remaining between them. CDR1 and CDR2 from the germline V gene are SGHTA and FQGNSA. The CDR3 length is 16 residues.

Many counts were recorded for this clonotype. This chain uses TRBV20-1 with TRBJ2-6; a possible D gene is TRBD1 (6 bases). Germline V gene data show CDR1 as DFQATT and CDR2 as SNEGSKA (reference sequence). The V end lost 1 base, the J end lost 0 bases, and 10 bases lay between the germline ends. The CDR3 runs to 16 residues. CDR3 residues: CSARVGQFSGANVLTF. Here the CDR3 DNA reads TGCAGTGCTAGAGTTGGACAGTTCTCTGGGGCCAACGTCCTGACTTTC.

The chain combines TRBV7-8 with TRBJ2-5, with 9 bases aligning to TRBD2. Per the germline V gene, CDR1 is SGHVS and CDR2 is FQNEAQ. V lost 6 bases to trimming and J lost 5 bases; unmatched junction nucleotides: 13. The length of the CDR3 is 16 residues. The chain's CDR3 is CASSLTPGLAIETQYF. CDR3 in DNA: TGTGCCAGCAGTCTCACCCCGGGACTAGCAATCGAGACCCAGTACTTC.

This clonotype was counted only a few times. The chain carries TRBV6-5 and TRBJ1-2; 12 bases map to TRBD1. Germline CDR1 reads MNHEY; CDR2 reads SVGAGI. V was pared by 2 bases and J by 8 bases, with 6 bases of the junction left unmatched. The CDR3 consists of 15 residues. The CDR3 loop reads CASSYRDRGRRGYTF. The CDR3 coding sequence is TGTGCCAGCAGTTACCGGGACAGGGGGCGACGAGGCTACACCTTC.

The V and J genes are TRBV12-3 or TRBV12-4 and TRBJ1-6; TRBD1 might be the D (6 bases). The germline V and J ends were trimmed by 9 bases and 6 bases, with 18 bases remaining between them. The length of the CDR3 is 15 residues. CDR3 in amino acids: CASRMSNRVNSPLHF. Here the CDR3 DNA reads TGTGCCAGTAGAATGAGTAACAGGGTTAATTCACCCCTCCACTTT.

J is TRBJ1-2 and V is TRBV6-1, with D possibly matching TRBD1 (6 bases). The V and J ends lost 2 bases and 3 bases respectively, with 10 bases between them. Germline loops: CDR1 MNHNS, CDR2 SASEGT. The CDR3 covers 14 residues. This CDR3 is CASSERSGDYGYTF. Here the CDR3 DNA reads TGTGCCAGCAGTGAACGATCAGGGGACTATGGCTACACCTTC.

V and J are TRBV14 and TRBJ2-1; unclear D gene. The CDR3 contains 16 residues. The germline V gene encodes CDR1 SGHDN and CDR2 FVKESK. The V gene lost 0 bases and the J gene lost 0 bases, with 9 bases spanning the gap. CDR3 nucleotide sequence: TGTGCCAGCAGCCAAGATTATGGGGACTCCTACAATGAGCAGTTCTTC. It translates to CASSQDYGDSYNEQFF.